This T cell receptor beta chain was observed in a study of T cell changes during pregnancy in multiple sclerosis. Generated by immunoSEQ multiplex PCR, the TCRdb table keeps only in-frame clones and is missing some. The table lists about 58,000 clones, roughly 93% of them singletons. This CDR3 has 16 amino acids. Trimming took off 5 bases at V and 1 base at J, with 18 bases between the two ends. From germline, CDR1 is SEHNR and CDR2 FQNEAQ (reference sequence). The material was CD8+ T cells from peripheral blood mononuclear cells, obtained in the second trimester of pregnancy. V usage is TRBV7-9 and J usage is TRBJ2-7, with D possibly TRBD2 on 6 matching bases. The TCR sequence derives from a female donor with multiple sclerosis, enrolled in a pregnancy study. Written as DNA, the CDR3 is TGTGCCAGCAGCCCCCCAGGCAGCGGGCATTCCTACGAGCAGTACTTC. Translation: CASSPPGSGHSYEQYF.